This passage covers 31 T cell receptor beta chains from one sample sequenced in a study of T cell repertoires in cytomegalovirus infection. For these TCRs, the target antigens are not known. TCRdb re-derived calls from the reads in MiXCR, one entry per CDR3 protein. The sample lists 550,000 to 700,000 distinct CDR3 sequences; 40% were seen once. The material sequenced was cultured PBMCs, taken from culture after CMV antigen stimulation. All receptors derive from a human donor in good health (CMV status not recorded). Some clones in this sample may be carry-over from other donors' samples.

V is TRBV23-1 and J is TRBJ2-1; D not resolved. TRBV23-1 is known as an ORF, though its function is uncertain. The length of the CDR3 is 16 residues. Trimming took off 5 bases at V and 2 bases at J, with 16 bases between the two ends. As DNA, the CDR3 is TGCGCCAGCAGTGAAAAAGAGGAGAGGACCTACAATGAGCAGTTCTTC. The encoded protein is CASSEKEERTYNEQFF.

The rearrangement links TRBV4-1 to TRBJ2-4, with D possibly TRBD2 on 6 matching bases. The germline CDR1 and CDR2 sequences are MGHRA and YSYEKL. Trimming shortened V by 3 bases and J by 3 bases, and 18 bases separated the two germline ends. CDR3 length: 17 residues. In DNA form, the CDR3 reads TGCGCCAGCAGCCATATTGGGCGACTAGTCGGCAAAAACATTCAGTACTTC. It translates to CASSHIGRLVGKNIQYF.

The gene calls are TRBV6-2 or TRBV6-3 and TRBJ1-6; no clear D gene. Trimming took off 7 bases at V and 9 bases at J, with 19 bases between the two ends. This CDR3 comprises 15 residues. The germline gives CDR1 MNHEY, CDR2 SVGEGT. The CDR3 region is CASNPTTPESSPLHF. The CDR3 nucleotides are TGTGCCAGCAACCCGACGACACCGGAGAGTTCACCCCTCCACTTT.

This chain links TRBV4-3 with TRBJ2-5; D is possibly TRBD1 or TRBD2 (5 bases each). The CDR3 covers 14 residues. The V gene lost 1 base and the J gene lost 4 bases, with 10 bases spanning the gap. CDR1 and CDR2 from the germline V gene are LGHNA and YSLEER. In nucleotides, the CDR3 is TGCGCCAGCAGCCAAGCCCGGGGCTCAGAGACCCAGTACTTC. This encodes CASSQARGSETQYF.

This clonotype showed up many times. The genes are TRBV7-2 and TRBJ1-1; possible D gene TRBD1, 6 bases. Per the germline V gene, CDR1 is SGHTA and CDR2 is FQGNSA. This CDR3 has 14 amino acids. V lost 2 bases, J lost 3 bases, and 10 bases lay in between. In DNA, the CDR3 is TGTGCCAGCAGCTTACCAGGGGATTACACTGAAGCTTTCTTT. As protein: CASSLPGDYTEAFF.

The chain carries TRBV19 and TRBJ1-1; D is undetermined. The V end was cut by 5 bases, the J end by 9 bases, with 13 bases between. There are 12 residues in the CDR3. Germline loops: CDR1 LNHDA, CDR2 SQIVND (reference sequence). CDR3 loop: CASSVRAAQAFF. Here the CDR3 DNA reads TGTGCCAGTAGTGTTCGGGCCGCACAAGCTTTCTTT. The full variable domain, completed using reference TRBV19 and TRBJ1-1, is DGGITQSPKYLFRKEGQNVTLSCEQNLNHDAMYWYRQDPGQGLRLIYYSQIVNDFQKGDIAEGYSVSREKKESFPLTVTSAQKNPTAFYLCASSVRAAQAFFGQGTRLTVV.

The chain has TRBV5-4 and TRBJ1-5, with no clear D. The V end was cut by 0 bases, the J end by 4 bases, with 11 bases between. The CDR3 is 15 residues long. The germline V gene encodes CDR1 SGHNT and CDR2 YYREEE (reference sequence). CDR3 protein: CASSLEPGQNQPQHF. For the CDR3, the DNA is TGTGCCAGCAGCTTGGAACCGGGTCAGAATCAGCCCCAGCATTTT.

This chain connects TRBV7-2 to TRBJ2-2; TRBD2 matches at 8 bases. Germline loops: CDR1 SGHTA, CDR2 FQGNSA. Losses at the gene ends were 7 bases for V and 2 bases for J; bases not matched to a gene: 3. The CDR3 length is 14 residues. The CDR3 nucleotides read TGTGCCAGCAAAAGCGGGGGTAACACCGGGGAGCTGTTTTTT. Amino acid sequence: CASKSGGNTGELFF. The full variable domain, its missing parts supplied by reference TRBV7-2 and TRBJ2-2, is GAGVSQSPSNKVTEKGKDVELRCDPISGHTALYWYRQSLGQGLEFLIYFQGNSAPDKSGLPSDRFSAERTGGSVSTLTIQRTQQEDSAVYLCASKSGGNTGELFFGEGSRLTVL.

A few counts support this clonotype. The CDR3 reads CASNGGISSTDTQYF. CDR3 nucleotides: TGTGCCAGCAACGGGGGAATTTCTAGCACAGATACGCAGTATTTT. The chain has TRBV11-2 and TRBJ2-3; a weak D match, TRBD2 (6 bases). Germline CDR1 is SGHAT and CDR2 is FQNNGV. The CDR3 has 15 amino acids. Trimming left V 7 bases short and J 0 bases short, with 14 bases between.

The chain uses TRBV4-1 and TRBJ2-2; 11 bases align to TRBD2. CDR1 MGHRA and CDR2 YSYEKL come from the germline V gene. V dropped 1 base and J dropped 0; count of bases not matched to a gene: 7. The CDR3 has 19 residues. The CDR3 spells CASSQAPTSGTANTGELFF. The CDR3 nucleotides read TGCGCCAGCAGCCAAGCCCCGACTAGCGGGACCGCGAACACCGGGGAGCTGTTTTTT.

V gene TRBV7-4 combines with J gene TRBJ2-1; D may match TRBD1 or TRBD2 (5 bases each). In germline, CDR1 is SGHVT, CDR2 SQSDAQ. This CDR3 spans 19 amino acids. V was pared by 2 bases and J by 0 bases, with 20 bases between. DNA for the CDR3: TGTGCCAGCAGCTTACCGGTCCGGGGCAGGGCGAGCTCCTACAATGAGCAGTTCTTC. It is translated as CASSLPVRGRASSYNEQFF. Full variable domain (missing parts from reference TRBV7-4 and TRBJ2-1): GAGVSQSPRYKVAKRGRDVALRCDSISGHVTLYWYRQTLGQGSEVLTYSQSDAQRDKSGRPSGRFSAERPERSVSTLKIQRTEQGDSAVYLCASSLPVRGRASSYNEQFFGPGTRLTVL.

This chain links TRBV7-8 with TRBJ2-5, with no clear D. This CDR3 comprises 15 residues. Trimming removed 2 bases from V and 5 bases from J, with 15 bases in between. Germline loops: CDR1 SGHVS, CDR2 FQNEAQ. CDR3 sequence (DNA): TGTGCCAGCAGCTTACTAAGACAAACGGTGGAGACCCAGTACTTC. This encodes CASSLLRQTVETQYF.

This clonotype was seen only a few times. The gene calls are TRBV20-1 and TRBJ1-2; no clear D. Per the germline V gene, CDR1 is DFQATT and CDR2 is SNEGSKA (reference sequence). This CDR3 region has 12 residues. V shed 3 bases and J shed 3 bases, with 8 bases lying between them. The CDR3 sequence: CSARAEYYGYTF. In DNA form, the CDR3 reads TGCAGTGCTAGGGCAGAGTACTATGGCTACACCTTC.

V usage is TRBV6-2 or TRBV6-3 and J usage is TRBJ1-5; TRBD1 agrees at 7 bases. The CDR3 length is 15 residues. Germline V CDR1 and CDR2: MNHEY, SVGEGT. Trimming cost V 6 bases and J 2 bases; bases outside gene matches: 7. In nucleotides, the CDR3 is TGTGCCAGCAGGAGAGTAGGACAGGGCAATCAGCCCCAGCATTTT. This gives the protein CASRRVGQGNQPQHF.

This clonotype appeared a few times. The chain combines TRBV7-9 with TRBJ2-7; D unclear. This CDR3 is 15 amino acids long. V was shortened by 1 base and J by 4 bases, with 14 bases between the two germline ends. Germline V CDR1 and CDR2: SEHNR, FQNEAQ (reference sequence). CDR3 sequence (DNA): TGTGCCAGCAGCTTAGTTAGGAACCCACTTTACGAGCAGTACTTC. This encodes CASSLVRNPLYEQYF. The full variable domain, its missing parts supplied by reference TRBV7-9 and TRBJ2-7, is DTGVSQNPRHKITKRGQNVTFRCDPISEHNRLYWYRQTLGQGPEFLTYFQNEAQLEKSRLLSDRFSAERPKGSFSTLEIQRTEQGDSAMYLCASSLVRNPLYEQYFGPGTRLTVT.

This clonotype was found a few times. The chain uses TRBV11-2 and TRBJ1-5; no clear D gene. The CDR3 totals 13 residues. Trimming took 1 base from V and 5 from J, leaving 6 bases between them. The germline V gene encodes CDR1 SGHAT and CDR2 FQNNGV. The CDR3 spells CASSLGDHQPQHF. The CDR3 bases are TGTGCCAGCAGCTTAGGGGATCATCAGCCCCAGCATTTT. The variable domain in full, completed from reference TRBV11-2 and TRBJ1-5, reads EAGVAQSPRYKIIEKRQSVAFWCNPISGHATLYWYQQILGQGPKLLIQFQNNGVVDDSQLPKDRFSAERLKGVDSTLKIQPAKLEDSAVYLCASSLGDHQPQHFGDGTRLSIL.

V usage is TRBV20-1 and J usage is TRBJ2-2; TRBD2 matches at 9 bases. This CDR3 has 16 amino acids. The germline V gene encodes CDR1 DFQATT and CDR2 SNEGSKA (reference sequence). Unmatched junction bases numbered 4, after V lost 0 bases and J lost 2 bases. The CDR3: CSARDNSGRNTGELFF. The CDR3 DNA reads as TGCAGTGCTAGAGATAATAGCGGGAGAAACACCGGGGAGCTGTTTTTT.

The V and J genes are TRBV7-8 and TRBJ2-3; D is ambiguous. Germline values: CDR1 SGHVS, CDR2 FQNEAQ. Deletions cut 5 bases from V and 5 bases from J, with 14 bases between. The CDR3 runs to 14 residues. CDR3 sequence: CASSPAPSIDTQYF. CDR3 nucleotides: TGTGCCAGCAGCCCAGCCCCCTCTATAGATACGCAGTATTTT. The entire variable domain, with the rest obtained from reference TRBV7-8 and TRBJ2-3, is as follows: GAGVSQSPRYKVAKRGQDVALRCDPISGHVSLFWYQQALGQGPEFLTYFQNEAQLDKSGLPSDRFFAERPEGSVSTLKIQRTQQEDSAVYLCASSPAPSIDTQYFGPGTRLTVL.

In DNA, the CDR3 is TGTGCCAGCAGCCCCCACCAGGCGGGAGCCCAGGATACGCAGTATTTT. Translating it yields CASSPHQAGAQDTQYF. The chain is built from TRBV7-2 and TRBJ2-3, with 7 bases lining up with TRBD2. The CDR3 contains 16 residues. The germline gives CDR1 SGHTA, CDR2 FQGNSA. With V trimmed by 5 bases and J by 6 bases, 14 bases remained unmatched.

The genes are TRBV18 and TRBJ2-1; the match to TRBD1 covers 9 bases. V was clipped by 3 bases and J by 5 bases; unmatched bases: 2. The germline gives CDR1 KGHSH, CDR2 LQKENI. The CDR3 extends over 14 amino acids. CDR3 loop: CASSPGTGHNEQFF. CDR3 nucleotides: TGTGCCAGCTCACCGGGGACAGGGCACAATGAGCAGTTCTTC.

The chain couples TRBV7-9 to TRBJ1-1, with D uncertain. V was pared by 0 bases and J by 1 base, with 9 bases between. CDR1 and CDR2 from the germline V gene are SEHNR and FQNEAQ (reference sequence). The CDR3 consists of 15 residues. CDR3 nucleotides: TGTGCCAGCAGCTTAGCGTATCGGGGGAACACTGAAGCTTTCTTT. This translates into CASSLAYRGNTEAFF. Full variable domain (remainder filled in from reference TRBV7-9 and TRBJ1-1): DTGVSQNPRHKITKRGQNVTFRCDPISEHNRLYWYRQTLGQGPEFLTYFQNEAQLEKSRLLSDRFSAERPKGSFSTLEIQRTEQGDSAMYLCASSLAYRGNTEAFFGQGTRLTVV.

The genes are TRBV4-1 and TRBJ2-7; TRBD1 aligns across 10 bases. CDR1 is MGHRA and CDR2 is YSYEKL in the germline V gene. The junction had 4 bases not matched to a gene; V was cut back by 3 bases and J by 2 bases. The CDR3 covers 15 residues. CDR3 protein: CASSQGGQGTYEQYF. The CDR3 bases are TGCGCCAGCAGCCAGGGGGGACAGGGGACCTACGAGCAGTACTTC.

This clonotype was picked up a small number of times. The gene calls are TRBV18 and TRBJ1-3, with a possible D match to TRBD1 (5 bases). This CDR3 contains 13 residues. Germline V lookup: CDR1 KGHSH, CDR2 LQKENI. V lost 2 bases to trimming and J lost 7 bases, with 9 bases between them. CDR3 loop: CASSPSDSNTIYF. The CDR3 nucleotides are TGTGCCAGCTCACCATCCGACAGTAACACCATATATTTT.

The chain employs TRBV7-8 and TRBJ2-5; no reliable D call. Trimming stripped 5 bases from V and 3 bases from J, with 13 bases between. CDR3 length equals 14 residues. Germline assignment: CDR1 SGHVS and CDR2 FQNEAQ. CDR3 in amino acids: CASSNWRGEETQYF. In DNA form, the CDR3 reads TGTGCCAGCAGCAATTGGAGAGGAGAAGAGACCCAGTACTTC.

This clonotype was counted at least ten times. This sequence joins TRBV7-2 and TRBJ2-1; 9 bases line up with TRBD2. Losses at the gene ends were 5 bases for V and 6 bases for J; bases not matched to a gene: 5. Per germline, CDR1 SGHTA and CDR2 FQGNSA. There are 14 residues in the CDR3. CDR3 residues: CASSPRLAANEQFF. The CDR3 DNA follows: TGTGCCAGCAGCCCCCGACTAGCGGCCAATGAGCAGTTCTTC.

The V call is TRBV6-5, the J call TRBJ2-6, with D maybe TRBD1 (5 bases). Germline CDR1 MNHEY, CDR2 SVGAGI. The CDR3 extends over 15 amino acids. The V and J ends lost 6 bases and 4 bases respectively, with 13 bases between them. CDR3 DNA sequence: TGTGCCAGCAGCCCTACAGGCCGGGGGGCCAACGTCCTGACTTTC. Protein product: CASSPTGRGANVLTF.

V gene TRBV18 combines with J gene TRBJ1-1; D possibly corresponds to TRBD1 (6 bases). The germline V and J ends were trimmed by 3 bases and 1 base, with 9 bases remaining between them. This CDR3 region has 14 residues. CDR1 and CDR2 from the germline V gene are KGHSH and LQKENI. The CDR3 reads CASSPGARNTEAFF. CDR3 nucleotides: TGTGCCAGCTCACCGGGGGCACGGAACACTGAAGCTTTCTTT.

This clonotype was counted a single time. The J gene is TRBJ2-7, the V gene TRBV6-6; D is possibly TRBD2 (6 bases). Germline CDR1 and CDR2: MNHNY and SVGAGI (reference sequence). The germline V and J ends were trimmed by 6 bases and 4 bases, with 22 bases remaining between them. The CDR3 is made up of 16 amino acids. CDR3 residues: CASSRERPAGSYEQYF. CDR3 DNA sequence: TGTGCCAGCAGCCGGGAGAGACCCGCAGGGAGTTACGAGCAGTACTTC.

The V gene is TRBV7-8, the J gene TRBJ1-3, with 9 bases aligning to TRBD1. The J segment lost 7 bases and the V segment lost 5 bases, leaving 9 bases of the junction unmatched. Germline CDR1 is SGHVS and CDR2 is FQNEAQ. The CDR3 runs 15 residues. The CDR3 region is CASSPMGTGRNTIYF. CDR3 nucleotides: TGTGCCAGCAGCCCGATGGGGACAGGGCGGAACACCATATATTTT.

The chain couples TRBV7-8 to TRBJ1-4; TRBD1 is a possible D gene (6 bases). V lost 1 base and J lost 1, with 10 bases in between. The length of the CDR3 is 16 residues. Germline CDR1 is SGHVS and CDR2 is FQNEAQ. CDR3 DNA: TGTGCCAGCAGCTTAGGACAGGTCGGAACTAATGAAAAACTGTTTTTT. This gives the protein CASSLGQVGTNEKLFF.

This clonotype has only a few counts. The genes are TRBV7-6 and TRBJ2-7; a weak D match, TRBD2 (7 bases). Trimming cost V 3 bases and J 3 bases, with 18 bases left between them. Germline lookup yields CDR1 SGHVS and CDR2 FNYEAQ. The CDR3 consists of 16 residues. CDR3 in DNA: TGTGCCAGCAGCTTGTCTTCGGGGGGCCGAGGCTACGAGCAGTACTTC. This translates into CASSLSSGGRGYEQYF. Full variable domain (rest looked up from reference TRBV7-6 and TRBJ2-7): GAGVSQSPRYKVTKRGQDVALRCDPISGHVSLYWYRQALGQGPEFLTYFNYEAQQDKSGLPNDRFSAERPEGSISTLTIQRTEQRDSAMYRCASSLSSGGRGYEQYFGPGTRLTVT.